The 2 T cell receptor beta chains in this list originate from one sample, sequenced in a study of T-cell reconstitution after alpha-beta-depleted transplantation in children. For TCRbeta, the library was prepared with unique molecular identifiers. Using its own MiXCR run on the PCR reads, TCRdb lists one record per CDR3 protein. In the table there are just over 950,000 distinct CDR3 sequences, about 31% of which are singletons. The source material was PBMCs, mostly from graft donor cells, sampled 360 days after TCRalphabeta/CD19-depleted stem cell transplant. These receptors all come from a boy under two years old who had a stem cell transplant for SCID, so the T cells may come from the graft donor.

This chain links TRBV3-1 with TRBJ2-5; the D is unclear. The CDR3 length is 12 residues. V lost 0 bases to trimming and J lost 7 bases, with 6 bases between them. Germline CDR1 is LGHDT and CDR2 is YNNKEL (reference sequence). Here the CDR3 DNA reads TGTGCCAGCAGCCAAGACGCCCCGACCCAGTACTTC. Protein: CASSQDAPTQYF.

The sample holds a few counts of this clonotype. The chain carries TRBV28 and TRBJ2-6; D is ambiguous. Germline V lookup: CDR1 MDHEN, CDR2 SYDVKM. The CDR3 spans 14 residues. Trimming removed 10 bases from V and 0 bases from J, with 10 bases in between. For the CDR3, the DNA is TGTGCCACCTTTCCCCACTCTGGGGCCAACGTCCTGACTTTC. It encodes CATFPHSGANVLTF.